This T cell receptor beta chain came from a study of beta chain features in type 1 diabetes. Study-wide findings and caveats: A possible short-template PCR bias applies equally to patients and controls. Among type 1 diabetes patients, VDJ junctions had fewer insertions and more deletions. TCRB CDR3 length was moderately but significantly reduced in all four CD4+ subsets of Type 1 diabetes patients.

A sort by CD45RO/CCR7/CD25/CD127/CD95/CD27 yielded CD4+ naive, central memory, regulatory and stem cell-like memory cells. The table lists this clone with a few counts. Its antigen is as yet unknown. CDR1 and CDR2 (germline): SQVTM, ANQGSEA. V lost 6 bases, J lost 1 base, and 6 bases lay in between. This CDR3 has 11 residues. cDNA synthesis used the whole RNA isolate, giving expressed TCRB sequences. TCRdb keeps only in-frame clones here, not all; method: immunoSEQ multiplex PCR. The table includes fewer than 45,000 clones, around 63% detected once. Material for sequencing was Tregs from blood. The TCR was taken from a man younger than 45 with type 1 diabetes. Some clones in this sample may be carry-over from other donors' samples. V usage is TRBV29-1 and J usage is TRBJ2-5; D is unclear. The DNA for the CDR3 is TGCAGCGTCGCGTTCCAAGAGACCCAGTACTTC. This codes for CSVAFQETQYF.